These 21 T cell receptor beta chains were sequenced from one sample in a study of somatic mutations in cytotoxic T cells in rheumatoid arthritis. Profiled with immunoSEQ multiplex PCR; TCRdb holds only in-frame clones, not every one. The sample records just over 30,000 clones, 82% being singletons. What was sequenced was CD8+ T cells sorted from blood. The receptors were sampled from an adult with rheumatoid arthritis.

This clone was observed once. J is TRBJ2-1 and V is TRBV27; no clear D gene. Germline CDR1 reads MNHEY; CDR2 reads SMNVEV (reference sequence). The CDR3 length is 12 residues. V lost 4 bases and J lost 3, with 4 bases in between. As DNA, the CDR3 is TGTGCCAGCAGTTCGGACTACAATGAGCAGTTCTTC. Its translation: CASSSDYNEQFF.

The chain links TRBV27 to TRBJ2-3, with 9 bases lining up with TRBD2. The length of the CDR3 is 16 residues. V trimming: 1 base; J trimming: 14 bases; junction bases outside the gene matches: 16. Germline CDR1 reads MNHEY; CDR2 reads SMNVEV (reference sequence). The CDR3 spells CASSLYAGLRAGGPYF. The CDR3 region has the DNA TGTGCCAGCAGTTTATATGCAGGCCTTCGGGCGGGGGGGCCGTATTTT.

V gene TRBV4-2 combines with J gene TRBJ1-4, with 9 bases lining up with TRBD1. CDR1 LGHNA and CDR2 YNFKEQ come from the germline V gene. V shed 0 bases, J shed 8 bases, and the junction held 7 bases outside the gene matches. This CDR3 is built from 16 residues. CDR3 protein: CASSQEYGTGNEKLFF. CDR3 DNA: TGTGCCAGCAGCCAAGAGTATGGGACAGGGAACGAAAAACTGTTTTTT.

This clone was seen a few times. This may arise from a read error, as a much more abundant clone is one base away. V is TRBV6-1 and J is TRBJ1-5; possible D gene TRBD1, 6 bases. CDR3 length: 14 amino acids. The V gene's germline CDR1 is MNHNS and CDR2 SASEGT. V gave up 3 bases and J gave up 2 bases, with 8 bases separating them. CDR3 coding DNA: TGTGCCAGCAGTGACCCAGGGGGCAATCAGCCCCAGCATTTT. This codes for CASSDPGGNQPQHF.

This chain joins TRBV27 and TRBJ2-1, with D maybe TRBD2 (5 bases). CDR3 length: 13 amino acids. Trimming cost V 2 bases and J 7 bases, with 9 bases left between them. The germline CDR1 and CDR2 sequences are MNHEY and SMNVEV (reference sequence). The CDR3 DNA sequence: TGTGCCAGCAGTTTAAGGCTAGCTAATGAGCAGTTCTTC. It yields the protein CASSLRLANEQFF.

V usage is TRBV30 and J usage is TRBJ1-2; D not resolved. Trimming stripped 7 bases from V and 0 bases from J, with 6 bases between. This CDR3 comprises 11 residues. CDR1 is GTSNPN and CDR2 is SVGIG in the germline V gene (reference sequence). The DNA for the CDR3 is TGTGCCTCCGGGACTAACTATGGCTACACCTTC. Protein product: CASGTNYGYTF.

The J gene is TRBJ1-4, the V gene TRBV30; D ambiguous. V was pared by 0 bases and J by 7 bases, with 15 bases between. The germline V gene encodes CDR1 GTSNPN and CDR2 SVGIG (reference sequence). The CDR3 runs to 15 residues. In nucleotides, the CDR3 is TGTGCCTGGAGTGTAGTTGGAACCCCTCTTGAAAAACTGTTTTTT. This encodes CAWSVVGTPLEKLFF.

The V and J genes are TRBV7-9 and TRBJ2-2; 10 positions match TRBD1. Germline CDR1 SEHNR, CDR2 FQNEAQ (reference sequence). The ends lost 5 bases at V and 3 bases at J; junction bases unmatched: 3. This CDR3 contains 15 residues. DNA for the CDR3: TGTGCCAGCAGCCCTGGGACAGGGGACACCGGGGAGCTGTTTTTT. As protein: CASSPGTGDTGELFF. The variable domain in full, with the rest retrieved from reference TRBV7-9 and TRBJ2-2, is DTGVSQNPRHKITKRGQNVTFRCDPISEHNRLYWYRQTLGQGPEFLTYFQNEAQLEKSRLLSDRFSAERPKGSFSTLEIQRTEQGDSAMYLCASSPGTGDTGELFFGEGSRLTVL.

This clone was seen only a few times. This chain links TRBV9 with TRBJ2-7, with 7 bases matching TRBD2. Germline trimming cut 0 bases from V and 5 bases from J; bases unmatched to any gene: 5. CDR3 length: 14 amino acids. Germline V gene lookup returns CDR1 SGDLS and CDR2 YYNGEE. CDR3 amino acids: CASSVGRGSHEQYF. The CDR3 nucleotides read TGTGCCAGCAGCGTAGGGCGGGGGTCCCACGAGCAGTACTTC. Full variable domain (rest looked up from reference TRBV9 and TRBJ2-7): DSGVTQTPKHLITATGQRVTLRCSPRSGDLSVYWYQQSLDQGLQFLIQYYNGEERAKGNILERFSAQQFPDLHSELNLSSLELGDSALYFCASSVGRGSHEQYFGPGTRLTVT.

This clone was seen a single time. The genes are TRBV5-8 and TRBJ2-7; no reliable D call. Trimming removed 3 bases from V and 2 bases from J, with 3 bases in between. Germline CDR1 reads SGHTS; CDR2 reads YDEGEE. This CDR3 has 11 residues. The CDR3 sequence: CASSYPYEQYF. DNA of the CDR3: TGTGCCAGCAGCTACCCCTACGAGCAGTACTTC. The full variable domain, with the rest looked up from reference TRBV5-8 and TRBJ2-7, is EAGVTQSPTHLIKTRGQQATLRCSPISGHTSVYWYQQALGLGLQFLLWYDEGEERNRGNFPPRFSGRQFPNYSSELNVNALELEDSALYLCASSYPYEQYFGPGTRLTVT.

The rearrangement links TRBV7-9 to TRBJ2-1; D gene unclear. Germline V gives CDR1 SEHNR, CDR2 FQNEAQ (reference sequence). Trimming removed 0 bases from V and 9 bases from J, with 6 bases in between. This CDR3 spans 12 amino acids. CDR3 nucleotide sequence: TGTGCCAGCAGCTTAGCTCGGGCTGAGCAGTTCTTC. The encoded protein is CASSLARAEQFF. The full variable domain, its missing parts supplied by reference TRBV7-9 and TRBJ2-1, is DTGVSQNPRHKITKRGQNVTFRCDPISEHNRLYWYRQTLGQGPEFLTYFQNEAQLEKSRLLSDRFSAERPKGSFSTLEIQRTEQGDSAMYLCASSLARAEQFFGPGTRLTVL.

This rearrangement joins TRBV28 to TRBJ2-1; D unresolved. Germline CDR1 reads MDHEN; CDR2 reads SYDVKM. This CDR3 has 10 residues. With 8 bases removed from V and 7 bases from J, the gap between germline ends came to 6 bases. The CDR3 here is CASGVNEQFF. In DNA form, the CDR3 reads TGTGCCAGCGGGGTGAATGAGCAGTTCTTC.

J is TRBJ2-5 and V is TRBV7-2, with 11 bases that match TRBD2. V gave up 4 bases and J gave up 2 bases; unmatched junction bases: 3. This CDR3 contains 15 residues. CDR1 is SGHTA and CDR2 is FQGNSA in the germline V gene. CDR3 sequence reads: CASSSTSGIQETQYF. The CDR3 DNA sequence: TGTGCCAGCAGCTCGACTAGCGGGATACAAGAGACCCAGTACTTC.

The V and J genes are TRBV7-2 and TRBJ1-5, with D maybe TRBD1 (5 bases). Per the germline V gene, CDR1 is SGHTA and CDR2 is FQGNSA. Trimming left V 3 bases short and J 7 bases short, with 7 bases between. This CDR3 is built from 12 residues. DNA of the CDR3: TGTGCCAGCAGCTTGTGGGGCCAGCCCCAGCATTTT. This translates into CASSLWGQPQHF.

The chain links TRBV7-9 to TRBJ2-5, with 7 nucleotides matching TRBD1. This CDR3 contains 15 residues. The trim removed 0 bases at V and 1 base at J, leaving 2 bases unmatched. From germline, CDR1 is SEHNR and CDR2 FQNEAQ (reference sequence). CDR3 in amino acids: CASSLARTGQETQYF. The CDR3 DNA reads TGTGCCAGCAGCTTAGCTAGGACAGGCCAAGAGACCCAGTACTTC.

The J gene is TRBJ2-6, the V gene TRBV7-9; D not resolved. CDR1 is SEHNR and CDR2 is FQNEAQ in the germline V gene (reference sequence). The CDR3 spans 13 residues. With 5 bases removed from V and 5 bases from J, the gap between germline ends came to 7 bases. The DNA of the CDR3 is TGTGCCAGCAGCCCAGCCAGGGCCAACGTCCTGACTTTC. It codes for CASSPARANVLTF. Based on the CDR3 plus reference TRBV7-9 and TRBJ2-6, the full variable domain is DTGVSQNPRHKITKRGQNVTFRCDPISEHNRLYWYRQTLGQGPEFLTYFQNEAQLEKSRLLSDRFSAERPKGSFSTLEIQRTEQGDSAMYLCASSPARANVLTFGAGSRLTVL.

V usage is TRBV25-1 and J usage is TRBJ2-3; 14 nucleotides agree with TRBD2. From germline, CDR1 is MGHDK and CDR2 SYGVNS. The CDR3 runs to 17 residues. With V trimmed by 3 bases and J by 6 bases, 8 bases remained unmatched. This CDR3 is CASSEKPGLAGVDTQYF. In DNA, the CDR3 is TGTGCCAGCAGTGAGAAACCGGGACTAGCGGGAGTGGATACGCAGTATTTT.

The CDR3: CAWSVIPGRAEAFF. The CDR3 DNA is TGTGCCTGGAGTGTAATTCCTGGGAGGGCTGAAGCTTTCTTT. The V call is TRBV30, the J call TRBJ1-1; D is uncertain. CDR1 is GTSNPN and CDR2 is SVGIG in the germline V gene (reference sequence). Trimming cost V 0 bases and J 6 bases, with 14 bases left between them. There are 14 residues in the CDR3.

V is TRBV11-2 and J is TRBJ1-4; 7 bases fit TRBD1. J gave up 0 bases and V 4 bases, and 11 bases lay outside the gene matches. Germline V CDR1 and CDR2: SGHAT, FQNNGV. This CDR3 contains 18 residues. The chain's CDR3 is CASSSWADRDATNEKLFF. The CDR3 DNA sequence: TGTGCCAGCAGCTCTTGGGCCGACAGGGACGCAACTAATGAAAAACTGTTTTTT.

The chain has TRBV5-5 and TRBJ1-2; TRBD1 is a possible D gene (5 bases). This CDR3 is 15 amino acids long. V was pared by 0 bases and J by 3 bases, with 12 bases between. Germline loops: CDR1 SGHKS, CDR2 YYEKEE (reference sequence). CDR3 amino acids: CASSLGDGGYYGYTF. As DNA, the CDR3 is TGTGCCAGCAGCTTGGGGGACGGAGGTTACTATGGCTACACCTTC.

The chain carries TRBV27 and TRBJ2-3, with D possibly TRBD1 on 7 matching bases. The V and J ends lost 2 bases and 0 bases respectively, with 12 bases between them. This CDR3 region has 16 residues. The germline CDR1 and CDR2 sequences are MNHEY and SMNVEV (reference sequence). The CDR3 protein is CASSLNRGLSTDTQYF. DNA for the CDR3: TGTGCCAGCAGTTTAAACAGGGGACTGAGCACAGATACGCAGTATTTT.